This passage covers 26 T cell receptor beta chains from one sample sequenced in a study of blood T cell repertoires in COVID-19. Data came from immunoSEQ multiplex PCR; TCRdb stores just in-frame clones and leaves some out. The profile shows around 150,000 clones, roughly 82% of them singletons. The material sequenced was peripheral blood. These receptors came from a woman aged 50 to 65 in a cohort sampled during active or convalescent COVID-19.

In nucleotides, the CDR3 is TGTGCCAGTAGTATAGTACAATTCCACGAGCAGTACTTC. This sequence encodes CASSIVQFHEQYF. V gene TRBV19 combines with J gene TRBJ2-7; D unclear. The CDR3 has 13 amino acids. Deletions cut 1 base from V and 5 bases from J, with 9 bases between. Germline V CDR1 and CDR2: LNHDA, SQIVND (reference sequence).

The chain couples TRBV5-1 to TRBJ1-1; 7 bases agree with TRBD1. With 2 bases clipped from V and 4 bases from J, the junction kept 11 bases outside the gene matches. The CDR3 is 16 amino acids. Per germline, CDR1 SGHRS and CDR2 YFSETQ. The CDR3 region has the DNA TGCGCCAGCAGCTTCCTTACAGGGGCCTACCTCACTGAAGCTTTCTTT. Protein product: CASSFLTGAYLTEAFF. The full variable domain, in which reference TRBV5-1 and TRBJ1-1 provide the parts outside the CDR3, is KAGVTQTPRYLIKTRGQQVTLSCSPISGHRSVSWYQQTPGQGLQFLFEYFSETQRNKGNFPGRFSGRQFSNSRSEMNVSTLELGDSALYLCASSFLTGAYLTEAFFGQGTRLTVV.

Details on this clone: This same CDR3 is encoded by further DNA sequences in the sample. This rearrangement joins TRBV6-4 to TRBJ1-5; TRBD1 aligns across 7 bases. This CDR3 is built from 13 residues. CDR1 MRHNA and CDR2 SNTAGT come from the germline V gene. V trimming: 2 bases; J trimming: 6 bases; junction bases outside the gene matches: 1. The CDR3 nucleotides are TGTGCCAGCAGTGACCAGGGGGGTCAGCCCCAGCATTTT. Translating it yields CASSDQGGQPQHF.

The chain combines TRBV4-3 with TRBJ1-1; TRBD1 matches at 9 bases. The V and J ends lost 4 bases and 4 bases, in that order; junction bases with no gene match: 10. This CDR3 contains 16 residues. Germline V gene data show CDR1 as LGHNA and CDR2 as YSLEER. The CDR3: CASSPQWGQGSTEAFF. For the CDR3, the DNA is TGCGCCAGCAGCCCCCAGTGGGGACAGGGAAGCACTGAAGCTTTCTTT.

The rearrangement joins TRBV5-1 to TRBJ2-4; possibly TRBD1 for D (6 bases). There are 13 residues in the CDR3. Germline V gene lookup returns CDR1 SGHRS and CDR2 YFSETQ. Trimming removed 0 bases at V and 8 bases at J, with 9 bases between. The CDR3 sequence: CASSLAKGDIQYF. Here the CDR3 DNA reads TGCGCCAGCAGCTTGGCCAAGGGGGACATTCAGTACTTC.

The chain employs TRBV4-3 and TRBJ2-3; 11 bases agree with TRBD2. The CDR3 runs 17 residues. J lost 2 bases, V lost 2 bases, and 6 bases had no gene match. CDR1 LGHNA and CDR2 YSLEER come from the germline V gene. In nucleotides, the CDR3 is TGCGCCAGCAGCCAAACACTAGCGGGGGACCTCACAGATACGCAGTATTTT. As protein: CASSQTLAGDLTDTQYF.

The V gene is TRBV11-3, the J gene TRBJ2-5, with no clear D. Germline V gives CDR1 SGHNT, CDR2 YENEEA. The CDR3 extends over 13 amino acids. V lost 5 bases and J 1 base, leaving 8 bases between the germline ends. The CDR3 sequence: CASSPRSQETQYF. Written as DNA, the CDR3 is TGTGCCAGCAGCCCCCGGTCCCAAGAGACCCAGTACTTC.

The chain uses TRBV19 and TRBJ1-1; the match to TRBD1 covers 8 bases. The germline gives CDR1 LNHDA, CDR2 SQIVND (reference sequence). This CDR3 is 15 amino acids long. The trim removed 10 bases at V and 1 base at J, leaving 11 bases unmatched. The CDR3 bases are TGTGCCACTCGGGACAGGTCGACGAGGAACACTGAAGCTTTCTTT. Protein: CATRDRSTRNTEAFF.

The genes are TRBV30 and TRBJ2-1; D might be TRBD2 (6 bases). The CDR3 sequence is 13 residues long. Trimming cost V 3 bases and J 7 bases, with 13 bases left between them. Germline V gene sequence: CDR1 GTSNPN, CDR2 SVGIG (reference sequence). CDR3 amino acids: CAWRSLALNEQFF. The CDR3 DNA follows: TGTGCCTGGAGGAGCCTAGCGTTGAATGAGCAGTTCTTC.

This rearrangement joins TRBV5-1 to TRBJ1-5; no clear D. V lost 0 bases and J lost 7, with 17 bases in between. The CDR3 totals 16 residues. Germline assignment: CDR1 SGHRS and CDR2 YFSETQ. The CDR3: CASSLGSSLGGQPQHF. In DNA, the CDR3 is TGCGCCAGCAGCTTGGGCAGCTCTTTGGGAGGACAGCCCCAGCATTTT.

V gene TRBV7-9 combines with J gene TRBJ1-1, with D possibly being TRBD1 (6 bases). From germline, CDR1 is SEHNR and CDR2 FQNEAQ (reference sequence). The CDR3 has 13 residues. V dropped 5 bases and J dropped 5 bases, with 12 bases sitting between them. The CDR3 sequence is CASSLRTVTEAFF. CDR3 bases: TGTGCCAGCAGCCTAAGGACAGTGACTGAAGCTTTCTTT.

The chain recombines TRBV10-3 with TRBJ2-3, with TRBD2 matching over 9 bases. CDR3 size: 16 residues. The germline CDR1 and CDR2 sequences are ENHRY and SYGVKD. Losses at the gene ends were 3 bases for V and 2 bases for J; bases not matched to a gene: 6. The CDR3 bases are TGTGCCATCAGTGACCTCAGCGGGGGGTCCACAGATACGCAGTATTTT. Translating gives CAISDLSGGSTDTQYF.

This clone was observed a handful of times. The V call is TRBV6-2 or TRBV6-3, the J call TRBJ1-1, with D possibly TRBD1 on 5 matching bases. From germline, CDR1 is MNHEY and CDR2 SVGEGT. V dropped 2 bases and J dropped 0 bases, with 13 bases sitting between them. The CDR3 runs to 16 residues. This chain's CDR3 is CASSYPGQAMNTEAFF. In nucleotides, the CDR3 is TGTGCCAGCAGTTACCCCGGACAAGCCATGAACACTGAAGCTTTCTTT.

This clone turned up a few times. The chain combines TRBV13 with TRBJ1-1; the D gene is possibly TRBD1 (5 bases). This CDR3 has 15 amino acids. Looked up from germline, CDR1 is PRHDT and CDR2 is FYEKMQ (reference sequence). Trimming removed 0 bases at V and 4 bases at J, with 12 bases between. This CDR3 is CASSLGAGWGTEAFF. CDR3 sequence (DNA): TGTGCCAGCAGCTTAGGTGCAGGGTGGGGCACTGAAGCTTTCTTT.

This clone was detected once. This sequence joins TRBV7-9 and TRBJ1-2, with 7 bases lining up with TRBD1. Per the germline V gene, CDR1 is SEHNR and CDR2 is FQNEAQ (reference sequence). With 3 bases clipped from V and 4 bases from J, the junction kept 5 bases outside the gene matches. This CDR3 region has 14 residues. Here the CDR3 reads CASSFEGQFYGYTF. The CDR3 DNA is TGTGCCAGCAGCTTCGAGGGACAGTTCTATGGCTACACCTTC.

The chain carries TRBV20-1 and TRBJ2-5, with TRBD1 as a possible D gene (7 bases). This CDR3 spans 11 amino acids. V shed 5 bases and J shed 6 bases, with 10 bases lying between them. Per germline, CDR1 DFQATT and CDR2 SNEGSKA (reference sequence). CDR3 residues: CSAAGGKTQYF. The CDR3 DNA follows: TGCAGTGCTGCAGGGGGGAAGACCCAGTACTTC.

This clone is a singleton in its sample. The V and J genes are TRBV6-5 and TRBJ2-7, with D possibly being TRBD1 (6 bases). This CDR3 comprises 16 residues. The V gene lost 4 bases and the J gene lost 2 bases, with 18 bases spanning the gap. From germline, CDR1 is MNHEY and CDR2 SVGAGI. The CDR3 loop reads CASSFAYRVVPYEQYF. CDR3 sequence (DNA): TGTGCCAGCAGTTTCGCCTACAGGGTTGTCCCCTACGAGCAGTACTTC.

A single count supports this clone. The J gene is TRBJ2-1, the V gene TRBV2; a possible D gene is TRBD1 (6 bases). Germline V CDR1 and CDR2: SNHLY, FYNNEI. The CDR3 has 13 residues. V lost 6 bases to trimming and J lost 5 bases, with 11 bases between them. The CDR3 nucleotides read TGTGCCAGCAGCGAGGGACACAACAATGAGCAGTTCTTC. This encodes CASSEGHNNEQFF.

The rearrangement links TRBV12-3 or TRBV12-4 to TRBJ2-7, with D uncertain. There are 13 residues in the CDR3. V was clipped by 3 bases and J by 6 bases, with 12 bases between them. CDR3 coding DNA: TGTGCCAGCAGTTTGAAAGGAGTGGGCGAGCAGTACTTC. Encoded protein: CASSLKGVGEQYF.

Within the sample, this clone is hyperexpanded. The CDR3 DNA sequence: TGTGCCAGCAGCTTAGGGGCGCGAACGGTCTATGGCTACACCTTC. This translates into CASSLGARTVYGYTF. V and J are TRBV7-8 and TRBJ1-2; D is uncertain. Trimming cost V 1 base and J 4 bases, with 13 bases left between them. This CDR3 spans 15 amino acids. Looked up from germline, CDR1 is SGHVS and CDR2 is FQNEAQ.

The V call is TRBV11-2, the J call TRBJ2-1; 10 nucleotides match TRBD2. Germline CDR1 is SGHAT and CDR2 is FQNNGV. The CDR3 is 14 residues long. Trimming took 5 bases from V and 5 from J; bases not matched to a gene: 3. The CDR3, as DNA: TGTGCCAGCAGCCTCGGGACTAGCGACAATGAGCAGTTCTTC. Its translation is CASSLGTSDNEQFF.

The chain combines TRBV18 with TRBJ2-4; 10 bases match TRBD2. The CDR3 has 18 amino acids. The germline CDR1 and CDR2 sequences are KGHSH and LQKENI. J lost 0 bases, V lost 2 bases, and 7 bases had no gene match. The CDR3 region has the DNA TGTGCCAGCTCACCATTAGCGGGGGGCTCAATAGCCAAAAACATTCAGTACTTC. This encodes CASSPLAGGSIAKNIQYF.

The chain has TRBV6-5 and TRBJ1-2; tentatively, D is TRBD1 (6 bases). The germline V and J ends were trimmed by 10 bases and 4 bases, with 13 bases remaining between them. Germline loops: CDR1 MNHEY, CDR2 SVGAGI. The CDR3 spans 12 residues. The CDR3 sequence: CATHPTGYGYTF. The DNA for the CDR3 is TGTGCCACCCACCCGACAGGCTATGGCTACACCTTC.

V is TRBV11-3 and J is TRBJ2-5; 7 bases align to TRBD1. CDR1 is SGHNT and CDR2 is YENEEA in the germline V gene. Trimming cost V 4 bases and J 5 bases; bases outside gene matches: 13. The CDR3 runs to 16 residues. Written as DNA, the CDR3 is TGTGCCAGCAGCTCAAAAAGACAGGGCGAGAGGGAGACCCAGTACTTC. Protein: CASSSKRQGERETQYF.

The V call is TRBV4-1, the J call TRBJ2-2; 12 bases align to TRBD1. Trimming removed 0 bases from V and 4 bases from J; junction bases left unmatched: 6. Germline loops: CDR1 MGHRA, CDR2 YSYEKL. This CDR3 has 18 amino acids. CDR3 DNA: TGCGCCAGCAGCCAAGATAGGGACAGGGGGCGCCTCACCGGGGAGCTGTTTTTT. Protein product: CASSQDRDRGRLTGELFF.

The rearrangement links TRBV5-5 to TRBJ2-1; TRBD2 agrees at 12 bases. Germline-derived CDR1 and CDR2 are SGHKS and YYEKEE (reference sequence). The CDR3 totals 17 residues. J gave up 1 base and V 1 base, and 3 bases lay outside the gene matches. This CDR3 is CASSLTLAGGSYNEQFF. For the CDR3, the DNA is TGTGCCAGCAGCTTGACACTAGCGGGGGGTTCCTACAATGAGCAGTTCTTC.